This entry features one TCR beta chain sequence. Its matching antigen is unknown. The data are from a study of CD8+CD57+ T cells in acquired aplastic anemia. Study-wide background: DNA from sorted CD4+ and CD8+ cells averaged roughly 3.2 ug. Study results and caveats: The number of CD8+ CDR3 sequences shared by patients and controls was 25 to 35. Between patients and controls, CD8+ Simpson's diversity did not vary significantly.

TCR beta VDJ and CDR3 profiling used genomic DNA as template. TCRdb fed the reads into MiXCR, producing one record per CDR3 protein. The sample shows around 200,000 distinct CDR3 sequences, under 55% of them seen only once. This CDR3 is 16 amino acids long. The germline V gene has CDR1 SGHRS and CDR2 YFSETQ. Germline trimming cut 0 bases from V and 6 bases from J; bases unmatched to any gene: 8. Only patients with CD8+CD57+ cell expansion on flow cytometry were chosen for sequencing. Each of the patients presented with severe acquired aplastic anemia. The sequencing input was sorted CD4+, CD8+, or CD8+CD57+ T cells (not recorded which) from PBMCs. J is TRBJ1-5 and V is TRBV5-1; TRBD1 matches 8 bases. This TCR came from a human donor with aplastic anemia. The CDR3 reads CASSLAPAGGGQPQHF. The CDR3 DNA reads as TGCGCCAGCAGCTTGGCCCCGGCAGGGGGCGGTCAGCCCCAGCATTTT. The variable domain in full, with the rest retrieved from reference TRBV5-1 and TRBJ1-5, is KAGVTQTPRYLIKTRGQQVTLSCSPISGHRSVSWYQQTPGQGLQFLFEYFSETQRNKGNFPGRFSGRQFSNSRSEMNVSTLELGDSALYLCASSLAPAGGGQPQHFGDGTRLSIL.